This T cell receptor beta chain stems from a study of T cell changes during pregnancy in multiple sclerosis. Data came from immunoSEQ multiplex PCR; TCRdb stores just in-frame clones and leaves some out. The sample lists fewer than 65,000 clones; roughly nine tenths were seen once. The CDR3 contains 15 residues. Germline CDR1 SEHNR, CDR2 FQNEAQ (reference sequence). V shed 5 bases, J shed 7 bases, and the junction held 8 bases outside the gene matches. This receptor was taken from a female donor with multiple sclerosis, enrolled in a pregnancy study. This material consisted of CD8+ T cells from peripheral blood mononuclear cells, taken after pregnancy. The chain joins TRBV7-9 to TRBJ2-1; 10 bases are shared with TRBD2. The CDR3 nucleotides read TGTGCCAGCAGCCTGAGCGGGGGGGCGCGGAATGAGCAGTTCTTC. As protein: CASSLSGGARNEQFF.